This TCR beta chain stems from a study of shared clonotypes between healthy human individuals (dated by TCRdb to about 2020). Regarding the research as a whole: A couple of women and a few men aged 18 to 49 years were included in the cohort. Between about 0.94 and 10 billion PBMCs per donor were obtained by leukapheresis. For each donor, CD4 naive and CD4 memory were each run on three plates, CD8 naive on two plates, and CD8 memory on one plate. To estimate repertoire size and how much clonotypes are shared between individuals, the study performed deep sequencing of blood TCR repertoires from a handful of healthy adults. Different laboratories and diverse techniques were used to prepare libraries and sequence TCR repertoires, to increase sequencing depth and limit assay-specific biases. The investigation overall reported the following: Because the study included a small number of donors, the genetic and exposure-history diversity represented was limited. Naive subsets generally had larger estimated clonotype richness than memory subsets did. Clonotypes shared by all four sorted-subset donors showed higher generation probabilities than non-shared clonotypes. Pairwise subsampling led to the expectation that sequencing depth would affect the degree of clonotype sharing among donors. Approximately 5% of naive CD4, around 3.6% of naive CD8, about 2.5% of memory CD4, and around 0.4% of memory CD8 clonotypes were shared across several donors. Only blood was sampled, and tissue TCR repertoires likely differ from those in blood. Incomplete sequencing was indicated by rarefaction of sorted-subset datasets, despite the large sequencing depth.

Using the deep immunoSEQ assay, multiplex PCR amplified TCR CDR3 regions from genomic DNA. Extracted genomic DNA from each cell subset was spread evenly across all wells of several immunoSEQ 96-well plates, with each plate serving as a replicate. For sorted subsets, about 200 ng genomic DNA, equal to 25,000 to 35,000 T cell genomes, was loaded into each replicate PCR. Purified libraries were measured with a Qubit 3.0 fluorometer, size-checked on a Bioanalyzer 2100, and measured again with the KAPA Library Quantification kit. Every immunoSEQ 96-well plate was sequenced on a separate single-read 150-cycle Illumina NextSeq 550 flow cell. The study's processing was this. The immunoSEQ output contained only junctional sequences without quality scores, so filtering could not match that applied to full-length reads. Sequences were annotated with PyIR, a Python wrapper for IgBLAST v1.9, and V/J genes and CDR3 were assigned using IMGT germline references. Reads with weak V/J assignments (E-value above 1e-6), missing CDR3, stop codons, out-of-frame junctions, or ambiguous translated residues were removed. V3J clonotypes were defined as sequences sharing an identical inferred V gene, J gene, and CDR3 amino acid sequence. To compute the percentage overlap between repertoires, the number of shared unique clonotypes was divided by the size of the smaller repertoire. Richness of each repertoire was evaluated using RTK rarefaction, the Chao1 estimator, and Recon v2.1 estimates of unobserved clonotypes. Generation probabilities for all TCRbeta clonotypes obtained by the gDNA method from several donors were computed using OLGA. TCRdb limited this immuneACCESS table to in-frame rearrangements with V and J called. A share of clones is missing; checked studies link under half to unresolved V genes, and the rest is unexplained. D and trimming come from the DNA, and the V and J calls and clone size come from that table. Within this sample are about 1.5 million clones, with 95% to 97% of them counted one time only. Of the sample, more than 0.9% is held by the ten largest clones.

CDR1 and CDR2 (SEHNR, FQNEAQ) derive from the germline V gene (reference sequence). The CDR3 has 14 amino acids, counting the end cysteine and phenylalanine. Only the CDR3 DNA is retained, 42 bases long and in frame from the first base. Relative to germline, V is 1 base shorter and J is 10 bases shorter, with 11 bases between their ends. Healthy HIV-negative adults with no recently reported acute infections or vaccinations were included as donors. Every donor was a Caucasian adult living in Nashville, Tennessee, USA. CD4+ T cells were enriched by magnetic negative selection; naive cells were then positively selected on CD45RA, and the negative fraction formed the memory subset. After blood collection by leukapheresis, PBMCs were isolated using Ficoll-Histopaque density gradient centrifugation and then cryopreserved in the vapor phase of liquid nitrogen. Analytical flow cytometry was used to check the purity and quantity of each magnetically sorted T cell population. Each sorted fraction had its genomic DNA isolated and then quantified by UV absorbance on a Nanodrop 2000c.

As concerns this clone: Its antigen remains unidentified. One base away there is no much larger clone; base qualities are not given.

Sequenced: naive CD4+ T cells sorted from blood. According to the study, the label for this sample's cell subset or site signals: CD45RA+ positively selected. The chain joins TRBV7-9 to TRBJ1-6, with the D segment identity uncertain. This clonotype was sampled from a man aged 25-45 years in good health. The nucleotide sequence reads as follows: TGTGCCAGCAGCTTAGTCGTGGAAGGCTCACCCCTCCACTTT. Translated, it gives CASSLVVEGSPLHF.